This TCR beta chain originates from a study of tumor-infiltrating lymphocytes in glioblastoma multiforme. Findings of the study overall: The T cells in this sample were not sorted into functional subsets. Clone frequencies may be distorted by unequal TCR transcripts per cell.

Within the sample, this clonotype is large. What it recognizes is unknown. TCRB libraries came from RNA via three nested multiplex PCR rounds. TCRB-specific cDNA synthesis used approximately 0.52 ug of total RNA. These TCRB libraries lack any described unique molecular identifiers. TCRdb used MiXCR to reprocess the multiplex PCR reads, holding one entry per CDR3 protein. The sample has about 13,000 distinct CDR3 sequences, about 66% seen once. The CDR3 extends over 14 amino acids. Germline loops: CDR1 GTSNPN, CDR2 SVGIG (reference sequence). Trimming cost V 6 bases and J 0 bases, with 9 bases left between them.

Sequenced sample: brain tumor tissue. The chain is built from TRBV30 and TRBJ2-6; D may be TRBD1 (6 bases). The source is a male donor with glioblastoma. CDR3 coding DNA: TGTGCCTGTACAGGGTGCTCTGGGGCCAACGTCCTGACTTTC. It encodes CACTGCSGANVLTF.